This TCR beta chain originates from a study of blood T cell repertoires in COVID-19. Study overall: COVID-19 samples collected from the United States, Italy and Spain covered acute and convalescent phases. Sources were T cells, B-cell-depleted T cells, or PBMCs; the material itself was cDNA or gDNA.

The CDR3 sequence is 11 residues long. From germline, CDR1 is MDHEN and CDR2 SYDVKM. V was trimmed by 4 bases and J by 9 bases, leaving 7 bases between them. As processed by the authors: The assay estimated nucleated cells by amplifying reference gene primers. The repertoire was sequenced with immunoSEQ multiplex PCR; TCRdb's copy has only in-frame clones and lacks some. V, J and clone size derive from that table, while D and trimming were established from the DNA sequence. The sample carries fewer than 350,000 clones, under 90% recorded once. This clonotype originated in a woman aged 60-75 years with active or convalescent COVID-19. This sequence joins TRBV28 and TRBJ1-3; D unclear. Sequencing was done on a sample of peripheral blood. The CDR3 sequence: CASSSLGTIYF. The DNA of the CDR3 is TGTGCCAGCAGTTCCCTAGGCACCATATATTTT.